The T cell receptor beta chain under discussion was sequenced for a study of cytomegalovirus exposure and HLA in healthy donors. Study-level information: Within the Caucasian-associated ancestry cluster were more than 75% of the roughly 380 genotyped donors.

Broader study findings: Previously analyzed data showed that most TCR beta V segments were productive at a frequency of about 87% or about 30%. Owing to their indistinguishability, certain V segments, notably TRBV6-2 and TRBV6-3, were excluded. CMV serostatus was the only recorded immune exposure for donors.

PCR was performed using 60 Vbeta and 13 Jbeta primers. Using immunoSEQ multiplex PCR, the repertoire was profiled, and TCRdb retains in-frame clones only, with some absent. Among approximately 170,000 clones listed, 60% to 80% were seen once. The CDR3 totals 14 residues. Per germline, CDR1 SGHVS and CDR2 FQNEAQ. The V end lost 5 bases, the J end lost 5 bases, and 12 bases lay between the germline ends. Points on this clone: The target antigen is unknown.

The V and J genes are TRBV7-8 and TRBJ1-4; the D is unclear. The sequencing sample was made of PBMCs. This TCR derives from a female donor in good health and CMV-seronegative. The CDR3 DNA is TGTGCCAGCAGCCCCGTAGGACTGAATGAAAAACTGTTTTTT. It translates to CASSPVGLNEKLFF.